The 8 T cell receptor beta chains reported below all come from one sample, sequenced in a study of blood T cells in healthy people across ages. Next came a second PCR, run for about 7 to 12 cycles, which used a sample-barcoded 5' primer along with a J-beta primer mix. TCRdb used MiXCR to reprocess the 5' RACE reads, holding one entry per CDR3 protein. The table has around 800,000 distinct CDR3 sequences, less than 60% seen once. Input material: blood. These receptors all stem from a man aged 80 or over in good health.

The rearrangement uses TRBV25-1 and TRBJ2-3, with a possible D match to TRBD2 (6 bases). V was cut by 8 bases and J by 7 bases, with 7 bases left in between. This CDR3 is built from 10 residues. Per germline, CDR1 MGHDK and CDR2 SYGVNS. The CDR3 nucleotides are TGTGCCAGCGGGGGGAATACGCAGTATTTT. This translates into CASGGNTQYF.

The DNA of the CDR3 is TGCAGTGCTAGAGATCCAGCGGGAGGAAGTGAGACCCAGTACTTC. This translates into CSARDPAGGSETQYF. The chain carries TRBV20-1 and TRBJ2-5; 9 bases align to TRBD2. Trimming took 0 bases from V and 5 from J; bases not matched to a gene: 7. The CDR3 consists of 15 residues. The V gene's germline CDR1 is DFQATT and CDR2 SNEGSKA (reference sequence).

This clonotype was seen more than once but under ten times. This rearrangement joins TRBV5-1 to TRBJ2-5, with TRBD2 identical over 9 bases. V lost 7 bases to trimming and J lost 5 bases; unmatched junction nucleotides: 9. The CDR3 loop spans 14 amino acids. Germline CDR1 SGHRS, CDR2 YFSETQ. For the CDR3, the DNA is TGCGCCAGCCGTGTTAGCGGGAGTGGGGAGACCCAGTACTTC. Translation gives CASRVSGSGETQYF.

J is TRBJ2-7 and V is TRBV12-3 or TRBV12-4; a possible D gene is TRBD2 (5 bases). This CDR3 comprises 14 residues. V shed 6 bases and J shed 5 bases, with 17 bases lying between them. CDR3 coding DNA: TGTGCCAGCAGGTCCGGGGTCCTCGTCCACGAGCAGTACTTC. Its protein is CASRSGVLVHEQYF.

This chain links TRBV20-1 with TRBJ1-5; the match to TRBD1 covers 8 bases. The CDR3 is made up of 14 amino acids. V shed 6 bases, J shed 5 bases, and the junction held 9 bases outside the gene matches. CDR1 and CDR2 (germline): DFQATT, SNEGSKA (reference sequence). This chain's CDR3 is CSARDRSVYQPQHF. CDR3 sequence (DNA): TGCAGTGCGAGGGACAGGTCAGTCTATCAGCCCCAGCATTTT.

The CDR3 is CASSQEIPRDEQFF. The CDR3 DNA is TGTGCCAGCAGCCAAGAGATTCCGCGCGATGAGCAGTTCTTC. The chain has TRBV4-2 and TRBJ2-1; D is uncertain. In germline, CDR1 is LGHNA, CDR2 YNFKEQ. The V end lost 0 bases, the J end lost 8 bases, and 11 bases lay between the germline ends. This CDR3 is built from 14 residues.

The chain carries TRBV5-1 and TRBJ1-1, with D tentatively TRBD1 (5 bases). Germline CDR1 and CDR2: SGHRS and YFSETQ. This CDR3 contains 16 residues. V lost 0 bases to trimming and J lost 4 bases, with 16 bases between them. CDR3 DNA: TGCGCCAGCAGCTTGGAGGCCTTCCCCGGGGCCACTGAAGCTTTCTTT. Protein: CASSLEAFPGATEAFF.

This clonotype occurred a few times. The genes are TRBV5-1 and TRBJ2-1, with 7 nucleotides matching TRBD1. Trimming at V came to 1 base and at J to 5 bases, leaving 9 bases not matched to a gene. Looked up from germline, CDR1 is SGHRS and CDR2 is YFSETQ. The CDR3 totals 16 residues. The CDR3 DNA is TGCGCCAGCAGCTTGATTGCTGGGGACAGCAACAATGAGCAGTTCTTC. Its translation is CASSLIAGDSNNEQFF.